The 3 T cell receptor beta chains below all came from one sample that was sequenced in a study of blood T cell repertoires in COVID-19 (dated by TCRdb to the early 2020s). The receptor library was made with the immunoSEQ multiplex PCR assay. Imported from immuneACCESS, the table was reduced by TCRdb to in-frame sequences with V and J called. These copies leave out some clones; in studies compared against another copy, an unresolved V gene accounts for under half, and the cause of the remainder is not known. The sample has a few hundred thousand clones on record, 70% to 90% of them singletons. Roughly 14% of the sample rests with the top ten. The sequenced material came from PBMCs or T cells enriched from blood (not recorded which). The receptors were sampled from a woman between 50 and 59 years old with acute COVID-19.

CDR3 DNA: TGTGCCAGCAGAGACAGGGGCACACAGCCACCCCTCCACTTT. This encodes CASRDRGTQPPLHF. V and J are TRBV2 and TRBJ1-6; 8 nucleotides agree with TRBD1. CDR1 is SNHLY, CDR2 FYNNEI, per germline. V gave up 6 bases and J gave up 11 bases; unmatched junction bases: 9. The CDR3 covers 14 residues.

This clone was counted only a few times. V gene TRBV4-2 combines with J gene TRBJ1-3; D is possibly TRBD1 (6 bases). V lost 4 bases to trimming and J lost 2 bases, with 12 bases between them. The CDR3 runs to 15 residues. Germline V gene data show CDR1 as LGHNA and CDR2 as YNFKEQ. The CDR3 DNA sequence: TGTGCCAGCAGCCGCGACAGGAGCACTGGAAACACCATATATTTT. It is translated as CASSRDRSTGNTIYF.

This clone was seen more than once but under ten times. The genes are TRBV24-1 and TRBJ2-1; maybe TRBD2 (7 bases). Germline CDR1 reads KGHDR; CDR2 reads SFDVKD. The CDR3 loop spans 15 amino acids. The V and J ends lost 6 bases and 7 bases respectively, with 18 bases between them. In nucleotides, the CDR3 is TGTGCCACCAGTAGGGGGGGAGGCCCCTGGAATGAGCAGTTCTTC. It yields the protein CATSRGGGPWNEQFF.